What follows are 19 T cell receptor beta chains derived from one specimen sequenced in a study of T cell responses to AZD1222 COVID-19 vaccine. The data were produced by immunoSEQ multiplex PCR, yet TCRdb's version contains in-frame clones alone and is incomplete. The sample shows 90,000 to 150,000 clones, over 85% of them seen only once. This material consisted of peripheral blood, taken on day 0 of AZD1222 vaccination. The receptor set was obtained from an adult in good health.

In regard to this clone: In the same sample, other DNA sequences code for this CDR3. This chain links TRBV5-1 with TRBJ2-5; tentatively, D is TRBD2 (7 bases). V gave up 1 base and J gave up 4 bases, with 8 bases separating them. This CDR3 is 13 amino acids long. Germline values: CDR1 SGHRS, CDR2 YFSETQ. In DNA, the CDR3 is TGCGCCAGCAGCTTGAGGGGGGGAGAGACCCAGTACTTC. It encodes CASSLRGGETQYF. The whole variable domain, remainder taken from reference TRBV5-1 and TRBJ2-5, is KAGVTQTPRYLIKTRGQQVTLSCSPISGHRSVSWYQQTPGQGLQFLFEYFSETQRNKGNFPGRFSGRQFSNSRSEMNVSTLELGDSALYLCASSLRGGETQYFGPGTRLLVL.

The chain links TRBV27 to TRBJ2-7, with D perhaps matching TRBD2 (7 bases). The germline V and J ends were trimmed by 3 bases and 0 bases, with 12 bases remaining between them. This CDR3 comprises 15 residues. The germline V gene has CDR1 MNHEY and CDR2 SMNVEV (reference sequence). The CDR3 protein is CASSFGGAGSYEQYF. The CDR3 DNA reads TGTGCCAGCAGTTTTGGGGGGGCTGGCTCCTACGAGCAGTACTTC.

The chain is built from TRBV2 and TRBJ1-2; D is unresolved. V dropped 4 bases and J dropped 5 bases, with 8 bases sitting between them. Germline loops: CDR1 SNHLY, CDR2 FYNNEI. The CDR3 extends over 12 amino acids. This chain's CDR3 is CASSVGQYGYTF. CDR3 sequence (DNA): TGTGCCAGCAGTGTAGGGCAGTATGGCTACACCTTC.

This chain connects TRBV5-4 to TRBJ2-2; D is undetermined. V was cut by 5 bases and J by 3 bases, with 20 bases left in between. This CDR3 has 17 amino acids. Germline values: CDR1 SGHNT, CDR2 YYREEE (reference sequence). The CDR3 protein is CASSRWVAGPDTGELFF. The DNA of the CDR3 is TGTGCCAGCAGTAGGTGGGTGGCAGGACCCGACACCGGGGAGCTGTTTTTT.

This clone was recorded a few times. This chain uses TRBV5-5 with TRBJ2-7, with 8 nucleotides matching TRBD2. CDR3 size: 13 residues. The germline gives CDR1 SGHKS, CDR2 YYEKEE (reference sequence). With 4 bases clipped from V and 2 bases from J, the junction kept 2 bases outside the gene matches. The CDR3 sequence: CASSPGLAYEQYF. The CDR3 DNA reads TGTGCCAGCAGCCCGGGACTAGCCTACGAGCAGTACTTC.

CDR3 amino acids: CASRTDRGQNGELFF. The CDR3 DNA follows: TGTGCCAGCAGAACCGACAGGGGGCAAAACGGGGAGCTGTTTTTT. The J gene is TRBJ2-2, the V gene TRBV6-5, with 10 bases lining up with TRBD1. Germline V lookup: CDR1 MNHEY, CDR2 SVGAGI. The length of the CDR3 is 15 residues. V lost 6 bases, J lost 7 bases, and 8 bases stayed unmatched.

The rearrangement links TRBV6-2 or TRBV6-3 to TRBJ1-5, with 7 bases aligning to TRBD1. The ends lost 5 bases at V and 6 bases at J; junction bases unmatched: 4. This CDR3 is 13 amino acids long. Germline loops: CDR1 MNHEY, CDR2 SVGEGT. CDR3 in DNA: TGTGCCAGCAGTGCACAGGGGACTCAGCCCCAGCATTTT. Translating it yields CASSAQGTQPQHF.

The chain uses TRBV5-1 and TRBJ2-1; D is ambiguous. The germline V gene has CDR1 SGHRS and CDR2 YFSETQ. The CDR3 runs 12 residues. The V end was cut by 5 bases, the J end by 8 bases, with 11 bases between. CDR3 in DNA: TGCGCCAGCAGGATGGATAGGGATGAGCAGTTCTTC. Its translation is CASRMDRDEQFF.

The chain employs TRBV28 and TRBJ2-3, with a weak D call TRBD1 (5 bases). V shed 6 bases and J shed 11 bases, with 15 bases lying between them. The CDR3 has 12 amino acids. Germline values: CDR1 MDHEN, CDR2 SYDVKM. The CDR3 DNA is TGTGCCAGCAGCACCAGACAGAAAGGGCAGTATTTT. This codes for CASSTRQKGQYF.

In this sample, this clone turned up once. CDR3 protein: CASSDSPTNEKLFF. The CDR3 DNA is TGTGCCAGCTCCGACTCTCCGACTAATGAAAAACTGTTTTTT. The genes are TRBV2 and TRBJ1-4; no clear D. Trimming removed 8 bases from V and 2 bases from J, with 12 bases in between. This CDR3 region has 14 residues. Germline CDR1 SNHLY, CDR2 FYNNEI.

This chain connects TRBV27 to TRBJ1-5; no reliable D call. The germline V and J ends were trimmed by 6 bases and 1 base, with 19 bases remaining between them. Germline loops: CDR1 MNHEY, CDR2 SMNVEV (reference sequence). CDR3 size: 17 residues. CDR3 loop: CASSPTGLGRSNQPQHF. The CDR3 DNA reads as TGTGCCAGCAGCCCCACGGGCCTCGGTAGGAGCAATCAGCCCCAGCATTTT.

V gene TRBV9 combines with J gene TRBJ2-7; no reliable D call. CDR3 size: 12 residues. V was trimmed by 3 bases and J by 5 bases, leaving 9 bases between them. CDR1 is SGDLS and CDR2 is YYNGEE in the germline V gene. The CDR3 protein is CASSAFDHEQYF. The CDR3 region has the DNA TGTGCCAGCAGCGCCTTCGACCACGAGCAGTACTTC.

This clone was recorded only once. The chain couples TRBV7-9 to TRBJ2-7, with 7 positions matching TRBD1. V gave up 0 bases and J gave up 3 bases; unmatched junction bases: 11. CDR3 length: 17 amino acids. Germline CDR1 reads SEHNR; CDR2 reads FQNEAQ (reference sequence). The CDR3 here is CASSLALKARGSYEQYF. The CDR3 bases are TGTGCCAGCAGCTTAGCGCTAAAGGCCAGGGGGAGCTACGAGCAGTACTTC.

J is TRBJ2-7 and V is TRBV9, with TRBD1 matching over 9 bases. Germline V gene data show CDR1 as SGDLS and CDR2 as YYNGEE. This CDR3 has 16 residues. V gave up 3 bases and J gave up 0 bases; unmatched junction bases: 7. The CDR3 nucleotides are TGTGCCAGCAGCGGGGGGACAGGGACTTTCTCCTACGAGCAGTACTTC. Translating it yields CASSGGTGTFSYEQYF. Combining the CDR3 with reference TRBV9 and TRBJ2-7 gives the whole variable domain DSGVTQTPKHLITATGQRVTLRCSPRSGDLSVYWYQQSLDQGLQFLIQYYNGEERAKGNILERFSAQQFPDLHSELNLSSLELGDSALYFCASSGGTGTFSYEQYFGPGTRLTVT.

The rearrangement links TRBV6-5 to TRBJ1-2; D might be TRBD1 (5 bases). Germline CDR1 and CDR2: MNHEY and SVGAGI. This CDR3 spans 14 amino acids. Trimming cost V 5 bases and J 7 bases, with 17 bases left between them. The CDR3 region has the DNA TGTGCCAGCAGTACTGCCCGGGACTCCGCTGGCTACACCTTC. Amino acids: CASSTARDSAGYTF.

CDR3 loop: CASSLGLAGGPGELFF. The CDR3 bases are TGTGCCAGCAGCTTGGGACTAGCGGGGGGGCCCGGGGAGCTGTTTTTT. J is TRBJ2-2 and V is TRBV5-4, with TRBD2 matching 14 bases. CDR3 length equals 16 residues. CDR1 is SGHNT and CDR2 is YYREEE in the germline V gene (reference sequence). V lost 0 bases, J lost 6 bases, and 1 base stayed unmatched. The entire variable domain, with the rest obtained from reference TRBV5-4 and TRBJ2-2, is as follows: ETGVTQSPTHLIKTRGQQVTLRCSSQSGHNTVSWYQQALGQGPQFIFQYYREEENGRGNFPPRFSGLQFPNYSSELNVNALELDDSALYLCASSLGLAGGPGELFFGEGSRLTVL.

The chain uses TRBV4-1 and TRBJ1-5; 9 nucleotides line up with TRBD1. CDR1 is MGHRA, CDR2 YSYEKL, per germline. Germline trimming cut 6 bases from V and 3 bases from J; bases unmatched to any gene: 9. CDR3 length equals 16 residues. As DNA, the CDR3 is TGCGCCAGCAGTTCCGGACAGGGGAGGTCCAATCAGCCCCAGCATTTT. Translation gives CASSSGQGRSNQPQHF.

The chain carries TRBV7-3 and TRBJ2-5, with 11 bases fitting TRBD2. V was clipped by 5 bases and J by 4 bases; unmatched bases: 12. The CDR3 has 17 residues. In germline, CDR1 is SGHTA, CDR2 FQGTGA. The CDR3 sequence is CASSPQPSGLAAETQYF. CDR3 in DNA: TGTGCCAGCAGCCCCCAACCTTCGGGACTAGCGGCAGAGACCCAGTACTTC.

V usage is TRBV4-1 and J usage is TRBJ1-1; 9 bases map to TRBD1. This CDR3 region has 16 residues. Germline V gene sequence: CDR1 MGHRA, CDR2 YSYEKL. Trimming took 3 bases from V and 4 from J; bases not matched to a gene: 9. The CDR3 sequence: CASSQYVGDRATEAFF. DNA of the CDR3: TGCGCCAGCAGCCAGTATGTAGGGGACAGGGCCACTGAAGCTTTCTTT.